These 10 T cell receptor beta chains came from one sample sequenced in a study of T-cell reconstitution after alpha-beta-depleted transplantation in children. Unique molecular identifiers were incorporated into the prepared TCRbeta library. TCRdb independently ran MiXCR on the PCR reads; one entry per CDR3 protein. The sample consists of around 420,000 distinct CDR3 sequences, 15% to 20% of them appearing once. Material: PBMCs, mostly from graft donor cells, obtained 360 days after TCRalphabeta/CD19-depleted stem cell transplant. The receptors here all came from a boy in the first two years of life who had a stem cell transplant for Wiskott-Aldrich syndrome, so the T cells may come from the graft donor.

This rearrangement joins TRBV5-5 to TRBJ2-5; TRBD2 might be the D (5 bases). CDR1 and CDR2 from the germline V gene are SGHKS and YYEKEE (reference sequence). The CDR3 has 15 amino acids. With 4 bases removed from V and 5 bases from J, the gap between germline ends came to 18 bases. The CDR3, as DNA: TGTGCCAGCAGCCACATCGAGGTCGAGGGCGAGACCCAGTACTTC. Translating it yields CASSHIEVEGETQYF.

This clonotype was seen a handful of times. The CDR3 region is CSARDARGLTYEQYF. CDR3 bases: TGCAGTGCTAGAGATGCCCGGGGCCTTACCTACGAGCAGTACTTC. The rearrangement uses TRBV20-1 and TRBJ2-7; either TRBD1 or TRBD2 may fit D (5 bases each). The germline V gene encodes CDR1 DFQATT and CDR2 SNEGSKA (reference sequence). The CDR3 runs to 15 residues. V was clipped by 0 bases and J by 2 bases, with 14 bases between them.

The chain recombines TRBV29-1 with TRBJ2-5; D not certain. The CDR3 spans 15 residues. The germline CDR1 and CDR2 sequences are SQVTM and ANQGSEA. The ends were cut back, 0 bases at V and 2 bases at J, with 13 bases in the middle. CDR3 region: CSVEEALPVQETQYF. The CDR3, as DNA: TGCAGCGTTGAAGAGGCGCTCCCCGTACAAGAGACCCAGTACTTC.

Only a few counts were recorded for this clonotype. This chain connects TRBV5-1 to TRBJ2-1, with D possibly being TRBD2 (6 bases). The germline CDR1 and CDR2 sequences are SGHRS and YFSETQ. V lost 3 bases to trimming and J lost 8 bases, with 12 bases between them. The CDR3 extends over 13 amino acids. CDR3 nucleotide sequence: TGCGCCAGCAGCTCCTTGGGGACTCATGAGCAGTTCTTC. Its translation is CASSSLGTHEQFF.

This clonotype was counted only a few times. The gene calls are TRBV5-1 and TRBJ2-2; 9 nucleotides match TRBD1. CDR1 is SGHRS and CDR2 is YFSETQ in the germline V gene. Unmatched junction bases numbered 5, after V lost 6 bases and J lost 2 bases. The CDR3 contains 15 residues. The CDR3 loop reads CASKTGQGNTGELFF. In nucleotides, the CDR3 is TGCGCCAGCAAAACGGGACAGGGCAACACCGGGGAGCTGTTTTTT.

In its sample, this clonotype was seen a few times. The J gene is TRBJ1-2, the V gene TRBV7-2; D uncertain. The V gene's germline CDR1 is SGHTA and CDR2 FQGNSA. CDR3 length: 11 amino acids. Deletions cut 5 bases from V and 8 bases from J, with 9 bases between. The CDR3 sequence: CASSPTMGYTF. CDR3 coding DNA: TGTGCCAGCAGCCCTACCATGGGCTACACCTTC.

The chain recombines TRBV12-3 or TRBV12-4 with TRBJ2-1, with 9 positions matching TRBD2. J lost 1 base, V lost 4 bases, and 5 bases had no gene match. This CDR3 region has 16 residues. CDR3 loop: CASSSGGGASYNEQFF. DNA for the CDR3: TGTGCCAGCAGTTCGGGCGGGGGGGCATCCTACAATGAGCAGTTCTTC.

In its sample, this clonotype was seen a few times. V gene TRBV10-3 combines with J gene TRBJ2-7; D is tentatively TRBD1 or TRBD2 (7 bases each). Germline V gene data show CDR1 as ENHRY and CDR2 as SYGVKD. The V end lost 9 bases, the J end lost 2 bases, and 17 bases lay between the germline ends. CDR3 length: 14 amino acids. The CDR3 sequence: CAITSARGAYEQYF. CDR3 sequence (DNA): TGTGCCATAACTAGCGCCAGGGGGGCCTACGAGCAGTACTTC.

This clonotype has a count of ten or more. The chain uses TRBV7-6 and TRBJ2-7; the match to TRBD1 covers 9 bases. Germline values: CDR1 SGHVS, CDR2 FNYEAQ. Trimming removed 5 bases from V and 2 bases from J; junction bases left unmatched: 4. The CDR3 has 14 residues. The CDR3: CASSRGQGTYEQYF. Written as DNA, the CDR3 is TGTGCCAGCAGCCGCGGACAGGGGACCTACGAGCAGTACTTC.

The genes are TRBV3-1 and TRBJ2-7; D may be TRBD2 (5 bases). The V gene lost 4 bases and the J gene lost 6 bases, with 13 bases spanning the gap. Per germline, CDR1 LGHDT and CDR2 YNNKEL (reference sequence). The length of the CDR3 is 13 residues. The chain's CDR3 is CASSPRTGSEQYF. In DNA, the CDR3 is TGTGCCAGCAGCCCGCGGACGGGGTCCGAGCAGTACTTC.